These 30 T cell receptor beta chains came from one sample sequenced in a study of blood T cell repertoires in COVID-19. The method was immunoSEQ multiplex PCR; TCRdb's version includes in-frame clones alone and lacks a portion of them. The sample carries 200,000 or so clones, almost 85% recorded once. The sequenced material came from peripheral blood. The receptor source for this set is a human donor with acute or convalescent COVID-19. The donor label of this sample is uncertain.

The CDR3: CASKEGYPLTDTQYF. The CDR3 coding sequence is TGTGCCAGTAAGGAGGGTTACCCACTCACAGATACGCAGTATTTT. The rearrangement links TRBV19 to TRBJ2-3, with TRBD2 as a possible D gene (6 bases). The CDR3 extends over 15 amino acids. The V gene's germline CDR1 is LNHDA and CDR2 SQIVND (reference sequence). V lost 7 bases and J 2 bases, leaving 16 bases between the germline ends.

V usage is TRBV7-3 and J usage is TRBJ2-2, with D possibly matching TRBD1 (6 bases). Germline lookup yields CDR1 SGHTA and CDR2 FQGTGA. The length of the CDR3 is 13 residues. Trimming cost V 6 bases and J 2 bases, with 7 bases left between them. The CDR3 spells CASRTGNTGELFF. The DNA of the CDR3 is TGTGCCAGCAGGACAGGAAACACCGGGGAGCTGTTTTTT.

V and J are TRBV11-2 and TRBJ2-5; 7 nucleotides agree with TRBD2. Germline loops: CDR1 SGHAT, CDR2 FQNNGV. Losses at the gene ends were 1 base for V and 6 bases for J; bases not matched to a gene: 11. The CDR3 consists of 16 residues. CDR3 in amino acids: CASSLGWGGSGKTQYF. CDR3 DNA: TGTGCCAGCAGCTTAGGGTGGGGCGGGAGTGGGAAGACCCAGTACTTC.

The chain recombines TRBV27 with TRBJ2-2, with 9 bases matching TRBD2. Germline CDR1 reads MNHEY; CDR2 reads SMNVEV (reference sequence). V lost 9 bases, J lost 1 base, and 6 bases stayed unmatched. The CDR3 is made up of 15 amino acids. The CDR3 loop reads CASRRLAENTGELFF. Written as DNA, the CDR3 is TGTGCCAGTCGGAGACTAGCGGAGAACACCGGGGAGCTGTTTTTT.

The gene calls are TRBV4-1 and TRBJ2-2; weak D call: TRBD1 (6 bases). V was clipped by 0 bases and J by 5 bases, with 7 bases between them. The CDR3 loop spans 14 amino acids. The germline V gene encodes CDR1 MGHRA and CDR2 YSYEKL. CDR3 DNA: TGCGCCAGCAGCCAAGATCAGGGGACCGGGGAGCTGTTTTTT. It codes for CASSQDQGTGELFF.

This clone was found once. J is TRBJ1-2 and V is TRBV5-6; 7 bases agree with TRBD1. This CDR3 spans 13 amino acids. Trimming at V came to 4 bases and at J to 7 bases, leaving 7 bases not matched to a gene. CDR1 is SGHDT and CDR2 is YYEEEE in the germline V gene. The CDR3 bases are TGTGCCAGCAGCAAGGGGGGACAGCTTGGCTACACCTTC. This codes for CASSKGGQLGYTF.

This chain uses TRBV6-5 with TRBJ1-1, with 9 bases matching TRBD1. This CDR3 has 14 residues. Trimming at V came to 2 bases and at J to 7 bases, leaving 5 bases not matched to a gene. From germline, CDR1 is MNHEY and CDR2 SVGAGI. The DNA of the CDR3 is TGTGCCAGCAGTTACACGACAGGGGGTTTTGAAGCTTTCTTT. Amino acids: CASSYTTGGFEAFF.

The chain combines TRBV20-1 with TRBJ1-2, with D possibly matching TRBD1 (5 bases). The germline gives CDR1 DFQATT, CDR2 SNEGSKA (reference sequence). V lost 1 base and J lost 13, with 13 bases in between. This CDR3 contains 11 residues. CDR3 in amino acids: CSARVAGPATF. The DNA for the CDR3 is TGCAGTGCTAGAGTTGCAGGGCCCGCCACCTTC.

The CDR3 DNA follows: TGTGCCAGCAGTGAATACGGGGGTTACACTGAAGCTTTCTTT. This encodes CASSEYGGYTEAFF. V and J are TRBV25-1 and TRBJ1-1, with D perhaps matching TRBD1 (5 bases). Germline V gives CDR1 MGHDK, CDR2 SYGVNS. The V and J ends lost 0 bases and 3 bases respectively, with 8 bases between them. The CDR3 is made up of 14 amino acids.

The rearrangement uses TRBV25-1 and TRBJ2-2, with D unclear. Germline V CDR1 and CDR2: MGHDK, SYGVNS. V lost 4 bases and J 4 bases, leaving 7 bases between the germline ends. CDR3 length: 13 amino acids. CDR3 sequence (DNA): TGTGCCAGCAGTGCATCAGGCACCGGGGAGCTGTTTTTT. Translating gives CASSASGTGELFF.

About this clone itself: This specimen includes other DNA sequences encoding the same CDR3. The CDR3 is CASSITGGETEAFF. CDR3 sequence (DNA): TGTGCCAGTAGTATTACAGGGGGAGAAACTGAAGCTTTCTTT. The chain has TRBV19 and TRBJ1-1, with 8 bases lining up with TRBD1. The germline V gene encodes CDR1 LNHDA and CDR2 SQIVND (reference sequence). CDR3 length: 14 residues. The junction had 5 bases not matched to a gene; V was cut back by 3 bases and J by 5 bases.

This clone was found once. This rearrangement joins TRBV24-1 to TRBJ2-3, with 7 nucleotides matching TRBD1. Germline CDR1 is KGHDR and CDR2 is SFDVKD. The V and J ends lost 9 bases and 5 bases, in that order; junction bases with no gene match: 16. The CDR3 runs to 16 residues. The chain's CDR3 is CATLMGQKIREDTQYF. CDR3 in DNA: TGTGCCACCCTCATGGGACAGAAGATAAGGGAAGATACGCAGTATTTT.

The V and J genes are TRBV27 and TRBJ2-5, with TRBD2 identical over 7 bases. CDR3 length: 15 amino acids. V gave up 1 base and J gave up 5 bases; unmatched junction bases: 7. CDR1 and CDR2 from the germline V gene are MNHEY and SMNVEV (reference sequence). This CDR3 reads CASSLFRRERETQYF. CDR3 coding DNA: TGTGCCAGCAGTTTATTTCGGCGGGAGAGGGAGACCCAGTACTTC.

Regarding this clone: Other nucleotide sequences from this sample produce the same CDR3. The chain carries TRBV7-3 and TRBJ2-1; D not certain. Between the trimmed V and J ends, which lost 2 bases and 0 bases, there was a span of 8 bases. Germline V gene lookup returns CDR1 SGHTA and CDR2 FQGTGA. The CDR3 covers 15 residues. The CDR3 reads CASSLGRGSYNEQFF. The CDR3 DNA reads TGTGCCAGCAGCTTAGGTCGAGGCTCCTACAATGAGCAGTTCTTC. The whole variable domain, remainder taken from reference TRBV7-3 and TRBJ2-1, is GAGVSQTPSNKVTEKGKYVELRCDPISGHTALYWYRQSLGQGPEFLIYFQGTGAADDSGLPNDRFFAVRPEGSVSTLKIQRTERGDSAVYLCASSLGRGSYNEQFFGPGTRLTVL.

The chain recombines TRBV27 with TRBJ2-7; D perhaps matches TRBD2 (5 bases). The V gene's germline CDR1 is MNHEY and CDR2 SMNVEV (reference sequence). Trimming removed 0 bases at V and 0 bases at J, with 6 bases between. This CDR3 has 14 amino acids. The CDR3 sequence: CASSLSSGSYEQYF. CDR3 DNA: TGTGCCAGCAGTTTATCCAGCGGCTCCTACGAGCAGTACTTC.

The V gene is TRBV9, the J gene TRBJ1-3; TRBD1 matches at 9 bases. The CDR3 covers 16 residues. Germline-derived CDR1 and CDR2 are SGDLS and YYNGEE. The V and J ends lost 7 bases and 0 bases, in that order; junction bases with no gene match: 8. The CDR3 region is CASGPGTGSSGNTIYF. Written as DNA, the CDR3 is TGTGCCAGCGGCCCCGGGACAGGGAGCTCTGGAAACACCATATATTTT.

The chain is built from TRBV2 and TRBJ1-2; D possibly corresponds to TRBD1 (5 bases). The V and J ends lost 2 bases and 4 bases respectively, with 17 bases between them. Germline V gives CDR1 SNHLY, CDR2 FYNNEI. The CDR3 loop spans 16 amino acids. The CDR3 sequence: CASSESPGQKAYGYTF. The CDR3 DNA reads TGTGCCAGCAGTGAATCCCCCGGACAAAAAGCCTATGGCTACACCTTC.

The rearrangement uses TRBV20-1 and TRBJ2-3; D gene ambiguous. The V gene's germline CDR1 is DFQATT and CDR2 SNEGSKA (reference sequence). This CDR3 comprises 11 residues. V lost 6 bases to trimming and J lost 6 bases, with 10 bases between them. DNA for the CDR3: TGCAGTGCCCCGCGAGGCGATACGCAGTATTTT. Translating it yields CSAPRGDTQYF.

The CDR3 region has the DNA TGTGCCACCGGGGACAATGGCAATCAGCCCCAGCATTTT. This codes for CATGDNGNQPQHF. The chain links TRBV10-3 to TRBJ1-5; D is perhaps TRBD1 (6 bases). The CDR3 contains 13 residues. Trimming shortened V by 10 bases and J by 2 bases, and 12 bases separated the two germline ends. In germline, CDR1 is ENHRY, CDR2 SYGVKD.

The chain joins TRBV28 to TRBJ2-4, with a tentative D call TRBD2 (7 bases). The germline V gene encodes CDR1 MDHEN and CDR2 SYDVKM. V was trimmed by 5 bases and J by 5 bases, leaving 13 bases between them. The CDR3 is made up of 14 amino acids. Here the CDR3 reads CASSGGGPENIQYF. The DNA of the CDR3 is TGTGCCAGCAGTGGGGGGGGGCCAGAAAACATTCAGTACTTC.

V and J are TRBV7-2 and TRBJ1-3, with 7 bases lining up with TRBD1. This CDR3 is 16 amino acids long. Germline loops: CDR1 SGHTA, CDR2 FQGNSA. V lost 2 bases to trimming and J lost 0 bases; unmatched junction nucleotides: 4. This chain's CDR3 is CASSLQTGVSGNTIYF. The DNA of the CDR3 is TGTGCCAGCAGCTTACAAACAGGGGTCTCTGGAAACACCATATATTTT.

This clone was counted a few times. The chain employs TRBV6-5 and TRBJ1-5; the D gene is possibly TRBD1 (6 bases). Trimming stripped 6 bases from V and 4 bases from J, with 16 bases between. This CDR3 is 15 amino acids long. Germline V lookup: CDR1 MNHEY, CDR2 SVGAGI. The CDR3 is CASRGGLTLNQPQHF. CDR3 DNA sequence: TGTGCCAGCAGGGGGGGGCTGACCCTTAATCAGCCCCAGCATTTT.

In regard to this clone: Other nucleotide sequences in the sample specify the same CDR3. V gene TRBV5-1 combines with J gene TRBJ1-4; D ambiguous. Trimming took 2 bases from V and 4 from J, leaving 9 bases between them. Looked up from germline, CDR1 is SGHRS and CDR2 is YFSETQ. This CDR3 has 14 amino acids. The DNA of the CDR3 is TGCGCCAGCAGCTTAGCTGGAGGTAATGAAAAACTGTTTTTT. Its translation is CASSLAGGNEKLFF.

A note on this clone: Other DNA sequences within the sample encode an identical CDR3. The rearrangement joins TRBV3-1 (or the pseudogene TRBV3-2) to TRBJ1-6; 7 nucleotides agree with TRBD1. V shed 1 base, J shed 3 bases, and the junction held 0 bases outside the gene matches. CDR1 is LGHDT, CDR2 YNNKEL, per germline (reference sequence). The CDR3 loop spans 15 amino acids. CDR3 in amino acids: CASSQGTGYNSPLHF. DNA for the CDR3: TGTGCCAGCAGCCAAGGGACAGGCTATAATTCACCCCTCCACTTT.

The chain is built from TRBV28 and TRBJ2-7; TRBD2 agrees at 11 bases. After removal of 4 bases from V and 0 bases from J, the junction contained 5 bases not matched to a gene. The CDR3 extends over 16 amino acids. The germline V gene has CDR1 MDHEN and CDR2 SYDVKM. Here the CDR3 reads CASSSPGLAASYEQYF. The CDR3 bases are TGTGCCAGCAGTTCTCCGGGACTAGCGGCCTCCTACGAGCAGTACTTC.

This clone has just one count. This rearrangement joins TRBV7-8 to TRBJ2-4, with D perhaps matching TRBD2 (6 bases). V lost 5 bases and J 7 bases, leaving 15 bases between the germline ends. From germline, CDR1 is SGHVS and CDR2 FQNEAQ. The CDR3 sequence is 14 residues long. The CDR3 protein is CASSVGGAGNIQYF. The CDR3 nucleotides read TGTGCCAGCAGCGTCGGCGGGGCCGGGAACATTCAGTACTTC.

This chain joins TRBV7-5 and TRBJ1-2; the table assigns TRBD1, which was not confirmed against the DNA. TRBV7-5 counts as a pseudogene. The length of the CDR3 is 16 residues. In DNA, the CDR3 is TGTGTCAGAAGCAACAAGACAGGGGAGGATCGCTATGGCTACACCTTC. Residues: CVRSNKTGEDRYGYTF.

The chain has TRBV6-5 and TRBJ2-3, with 7 bases aligning to TRBD2. The germline CDR1 and CDR2 sequences are MNHEY and SVGAGI. Trimming took 7 bases from V and 0 from J; bases not matched to a gene: 4. CDR3 length: 14 amino acids. CDR3 loop: CASTFSGSTDTQYF. CDR3 bases: TGTGCCAGCACTTTTAGCGGGAGCACAGATACGCAGTATTTT.

The rearrangement joins TRBV18 to TRBJ1-1; 9 nucleotides agree with TRBD1. The germline CDR1 and CDR2 sequences are KGHSH and LQKENI. The junction had 7 bases not matched to a gene; V was cut back by 6 bases and J by 8 bases. The CDR3 has 13 amino acids. The CDR3 sequence is CASSPGQGSEAFF. For the CDR3, the DNA is TGTGCCAGCTCCCCCGGACAGGGGAGCGAAGCTTTCTTT.

The genes are TRBV6-5 and TRBJ1-4; unclear D gene. The CDR3 extends over 14 amino acids. The ends were cut back, 2 bases at V and 4 bases at J, with 8 bases in the middle. Germline-derived CDR1 and CDR2 are MNHEY and SVGAGI. The CDR3: CASSYGGVNEKLFF. CDR3 DNA: TGTGCCAGCAGTTACGGAGGCGTTAATGAAAAACTGTTTTTT.